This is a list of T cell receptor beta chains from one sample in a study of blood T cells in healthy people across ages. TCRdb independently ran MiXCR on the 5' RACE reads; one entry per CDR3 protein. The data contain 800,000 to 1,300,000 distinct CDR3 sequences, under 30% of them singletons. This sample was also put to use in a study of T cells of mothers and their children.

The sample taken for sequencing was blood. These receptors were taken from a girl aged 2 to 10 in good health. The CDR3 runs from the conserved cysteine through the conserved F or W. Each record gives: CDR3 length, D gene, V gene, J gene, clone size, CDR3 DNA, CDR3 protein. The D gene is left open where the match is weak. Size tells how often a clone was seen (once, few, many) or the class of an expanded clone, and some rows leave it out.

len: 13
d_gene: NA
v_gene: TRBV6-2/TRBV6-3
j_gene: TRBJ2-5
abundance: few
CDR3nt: TGTGCCAGCAATTACTTGGACTGGGAGAACCGGTACTTC
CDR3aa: CASNYLDWENRYF

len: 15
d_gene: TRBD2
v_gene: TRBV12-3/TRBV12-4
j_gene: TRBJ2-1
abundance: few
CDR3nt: TGTGCCAGCAGTCATAGCGGGGGGGCCATGGATGAGCAGTTCTTC
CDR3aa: CASSHSGGAMDEQFF

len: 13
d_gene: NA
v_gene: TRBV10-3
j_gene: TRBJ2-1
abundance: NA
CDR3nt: TGTGCCATCAGTGCAGGCCCAGGAGATGAGCAGTTCTTC
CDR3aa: CAISAGPGDEQFF

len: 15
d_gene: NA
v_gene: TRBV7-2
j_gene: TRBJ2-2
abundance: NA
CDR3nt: TGTGCCAGCAGCCCCGGACTATCCTACGACGGGGAGCTGTTTTTT
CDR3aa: CASSPGLSYDGELFF

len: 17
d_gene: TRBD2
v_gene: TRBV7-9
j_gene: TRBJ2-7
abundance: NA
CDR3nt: TGTGCCAGCAGCTCCAGCCGCAAGACTAGCGGACCCTACGAGCAGTACTTC
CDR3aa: CASSSSRKTSGPYEQYF

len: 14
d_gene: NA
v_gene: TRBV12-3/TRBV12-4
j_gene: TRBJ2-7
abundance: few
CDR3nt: TGTGCCAGCAGCCCCGGACATCCCTCCTACGAGCAGTACTTC
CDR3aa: CASSPGHPSYEQYF

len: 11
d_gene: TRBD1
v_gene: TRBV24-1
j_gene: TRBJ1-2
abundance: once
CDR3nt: TGTGCCACCAGTGATGGGACAGCCTACACCTTC
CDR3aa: CATSDGTAYTF

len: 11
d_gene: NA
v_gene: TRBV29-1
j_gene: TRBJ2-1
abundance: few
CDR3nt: TGCAGCCGAATCAAGGGAAATGAGCAGTTCTTC
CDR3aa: CSRIKGNEQFF

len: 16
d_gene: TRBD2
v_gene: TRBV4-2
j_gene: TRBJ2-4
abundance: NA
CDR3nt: TGTGCCAGCACCCGGACTAGCGGGACTACCAAAAACATTCAGTACTTC
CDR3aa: CASTRTSGTTKNIQYF

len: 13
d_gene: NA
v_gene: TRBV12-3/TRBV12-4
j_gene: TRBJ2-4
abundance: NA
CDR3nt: TGTGCTTGCCGGGGAGCTCATATGAACATTCAGTACTTC
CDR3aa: CACRGAHMNIQYF

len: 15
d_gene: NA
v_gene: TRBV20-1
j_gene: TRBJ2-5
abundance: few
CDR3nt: TGCAGTGCTAGAGGGCAGGGGCTCACCCAAGAGACCCAGTACTTC
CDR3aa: CSARGQGLTQETQYF

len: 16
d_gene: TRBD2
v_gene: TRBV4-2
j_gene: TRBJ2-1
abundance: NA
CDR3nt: TGTGCCAGCAGCCAAAACGTGCTAGCGGGAGGGAATGAGCAGTTCTTC
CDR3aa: CASSQNVLAGGNEQFF

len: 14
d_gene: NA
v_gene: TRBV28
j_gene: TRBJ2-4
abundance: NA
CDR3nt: TGTGCCAGCGGGCCCCCGGCTAGCGCAGTCATTCAGTACTTC
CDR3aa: CASGPPASAVIQYF

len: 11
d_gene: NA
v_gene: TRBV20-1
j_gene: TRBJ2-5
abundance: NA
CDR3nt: TGCAGTGCATACCCCGAAGAGACCCAGTACTTC
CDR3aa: CSAYPEETQYF

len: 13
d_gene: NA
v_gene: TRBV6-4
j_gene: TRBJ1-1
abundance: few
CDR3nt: TGTGCCAGCAGTGTCGAGGGTAACACTGAAGCTTTCTTT
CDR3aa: CASSVEGNTEAFF

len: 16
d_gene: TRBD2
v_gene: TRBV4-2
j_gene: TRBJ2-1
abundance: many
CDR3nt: TGTGCCAGCAGCCAGGGACTAGCGGGAGGGTACAATGAGCAGTTCTTC
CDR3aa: CASSQGLAGGYNEQFF

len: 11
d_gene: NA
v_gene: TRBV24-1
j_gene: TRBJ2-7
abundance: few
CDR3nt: TGTGCCACCAGTGAGATGGAGAAGCAGTACTTC
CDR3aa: CATSEMEKQYF

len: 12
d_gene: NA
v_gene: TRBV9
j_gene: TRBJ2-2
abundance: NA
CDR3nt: TGTGCCTCCGGGCGGGGACCGGGGGAGCTGTTTTTT
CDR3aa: CASGRGPGELFF

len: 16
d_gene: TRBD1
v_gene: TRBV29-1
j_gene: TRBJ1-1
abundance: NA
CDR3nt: TGCAGCGTTGTTTTCGAGACAGGGGATATGAACACTGAAGCTTTCTTT
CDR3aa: CSVVFETGDMNTEAFF

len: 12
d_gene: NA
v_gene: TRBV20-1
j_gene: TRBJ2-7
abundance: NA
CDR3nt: TGCAGTGCTTCGACTAGTTCCTACGAGCAGTACTTC
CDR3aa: CSASTSSYEQYF

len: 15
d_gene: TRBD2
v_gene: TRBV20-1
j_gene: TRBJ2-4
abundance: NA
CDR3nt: TGCAGTGCTAGAGACGGGGGGAACAGTAAAAACATTCAGTACTTC
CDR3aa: CSARDGGNSKNIQYF

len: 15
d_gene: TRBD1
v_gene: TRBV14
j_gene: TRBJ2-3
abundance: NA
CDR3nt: TGTGCCAGCAGCACCCGACAGGGTAGAGCAGATACGCAGTATTTT
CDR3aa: CASSTRQGRADTQYF

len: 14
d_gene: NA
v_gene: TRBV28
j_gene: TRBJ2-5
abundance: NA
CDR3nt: TGTGCCAGCAGTGATACAGGGTTCCGAGAGACCCAGTACTTC
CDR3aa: CASSDTGFRETQYF

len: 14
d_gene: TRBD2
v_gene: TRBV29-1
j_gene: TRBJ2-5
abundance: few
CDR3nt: TGCAGCGTCCACGGGCTTGACGCTAGCGGGAGTTTGCAGTTC
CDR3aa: CSVHGLDASGSLQF

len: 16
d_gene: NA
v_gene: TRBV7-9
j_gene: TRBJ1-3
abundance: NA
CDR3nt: TGTGCCAGCAGCTTTGGTGATAAGAGCTCTGGAAACACCATATATTTT
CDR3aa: CASSFGDKSSGNTIYF

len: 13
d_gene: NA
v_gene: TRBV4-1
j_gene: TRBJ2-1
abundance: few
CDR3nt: TGCGCCAGCAGCCAAGTGGTCTTGGATGAGCAGTTCTTC
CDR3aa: CASSQVVLDEQFF

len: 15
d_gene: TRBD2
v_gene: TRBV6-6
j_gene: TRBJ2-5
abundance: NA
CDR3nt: TGTGCCAGCGGCACCGGGACTAGCGTCGGAGAGACCCAGTACTTC
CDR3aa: CASGTGTSVGETQYF

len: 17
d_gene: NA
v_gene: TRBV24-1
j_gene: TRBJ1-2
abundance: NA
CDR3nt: TGTGCCACCAGTGATTTGAGGGGGACCCATTTCCTTTATGGCTACACCTTC
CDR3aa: CATSDLRGTHFLYGYTF

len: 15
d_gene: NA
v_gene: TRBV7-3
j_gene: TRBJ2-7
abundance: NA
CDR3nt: TGTGCCAGCAGCTTAATGGGCTTCCCCTCCTACGAGCAGTACTTC
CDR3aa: CASSLMGFPSYEQYF

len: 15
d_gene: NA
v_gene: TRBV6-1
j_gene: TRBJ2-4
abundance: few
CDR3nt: TGTGCCAGCAGTGGACACACGCTAGCCAAAAACATTCAGTACTTC
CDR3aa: CASSGHTLAKNIQYF

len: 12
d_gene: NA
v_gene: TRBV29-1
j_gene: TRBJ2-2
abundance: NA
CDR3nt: TGCAGCGTTGTCCCCAGAAACGGGGAGCTGTTTTTT
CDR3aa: CSVVPRNGELFF

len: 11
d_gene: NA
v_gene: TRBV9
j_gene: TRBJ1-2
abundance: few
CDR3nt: TGTGCCAGCAGCGGGCAAGATGGCTACACCTTC
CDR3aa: CASSGQDGYTF

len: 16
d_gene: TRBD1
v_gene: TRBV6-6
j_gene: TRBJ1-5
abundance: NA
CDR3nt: TGTGCCAGCAGTATCGGGACAGGTCGCGACAATCAGCCCCAGCATTTT
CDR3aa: CASSIGTGRDNQPQHF

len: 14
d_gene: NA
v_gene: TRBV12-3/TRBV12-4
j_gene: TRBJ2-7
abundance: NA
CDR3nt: TGTGCCAGCAGCACCATACGGAGGGGCGACGAGCAGTACTTC
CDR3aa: CASSTIRRGDEQYF

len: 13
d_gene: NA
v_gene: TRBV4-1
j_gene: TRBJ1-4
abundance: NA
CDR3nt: TGCGCCAGCAGCCATTGGGGGGTTGAAAAACTGTTTTTT
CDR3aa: CASSHWGVEKLFF

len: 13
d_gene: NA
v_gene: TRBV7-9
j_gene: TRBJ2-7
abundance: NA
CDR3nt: TGTGCCAGCAGCTTAATCTCTGGGACCGAGCAGTACTTC
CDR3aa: CASSLISGTEQYF

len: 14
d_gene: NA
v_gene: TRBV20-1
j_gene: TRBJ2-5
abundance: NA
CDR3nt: TGCAGTGCCCTCTGGGGAGGGGGGCAAGAGACCCAGTACTTC
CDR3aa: CSALWGGGQETQYF

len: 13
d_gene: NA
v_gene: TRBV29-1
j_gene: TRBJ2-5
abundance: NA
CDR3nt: TGCAGCGCCACAAGGACAGCGCAAGAGACCCAGTACTTC
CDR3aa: CSATRTAQETQYF

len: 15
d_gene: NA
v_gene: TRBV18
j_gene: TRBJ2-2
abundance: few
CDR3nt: TGTGCCAGCTCACCGGGCATCGCGGTCACCGGGGAGCTGTTTTTT
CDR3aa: CASSPGIAVTGELFF

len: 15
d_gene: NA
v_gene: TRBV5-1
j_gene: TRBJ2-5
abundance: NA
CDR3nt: TGCGCCAGCAGCTCGCTCGACGGACGCCGAGAGACCCAGTACTTC
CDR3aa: CASSSLDGRRETQYF

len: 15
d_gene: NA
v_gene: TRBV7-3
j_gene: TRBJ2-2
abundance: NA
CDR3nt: TGTGCCAGCAGCCCCGTGGACGGGAACACCGGGGAGCTGTTTTTT
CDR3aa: CASSPVDGNTGELFF

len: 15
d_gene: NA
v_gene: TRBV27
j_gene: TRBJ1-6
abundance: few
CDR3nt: TGTGCCAGCAGTTTATTGCTGCAGGGAAATTCACCCCTCCACTTT
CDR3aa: CASSLLLQGNSPLHF

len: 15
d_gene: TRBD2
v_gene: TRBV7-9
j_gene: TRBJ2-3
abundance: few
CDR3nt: TGTGCCAGCAGCTCCACGGGACTAAGCACAGATACGCAGTATTTT
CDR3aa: CASSSTGLSTDTQYF

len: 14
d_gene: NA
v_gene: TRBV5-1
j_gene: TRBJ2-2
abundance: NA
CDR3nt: TGCGCCAGCAGGTGGGACTCAAACACCGGGGAGCTGTTTTTT
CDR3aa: CASRWDSNTGELFF

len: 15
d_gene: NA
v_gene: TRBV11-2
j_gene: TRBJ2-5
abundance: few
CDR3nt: TGTGCCAGCAGCTTGCCCACGCCGGGACACGAGACCCAGCACTTC
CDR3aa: CASSLPTPGHETQHF

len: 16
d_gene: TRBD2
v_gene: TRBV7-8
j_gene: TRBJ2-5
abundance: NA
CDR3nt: TGTGCCAGCAGCATGACTAGCGGGAGGGCCGGGGAGACCCAGTACTTC
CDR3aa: CASSMTSGRAGETQYF

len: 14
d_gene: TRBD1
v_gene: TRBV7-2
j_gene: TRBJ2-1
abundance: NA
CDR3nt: TGTGCCAGCAGCTTAGAACAGGGGGTCCATGAGCAGTTCTTC
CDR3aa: CASSLEQGVHEQFF

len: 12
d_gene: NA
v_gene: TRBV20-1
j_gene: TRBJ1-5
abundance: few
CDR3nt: TGCAGTGCTAGCGAGGGTAATCAGCCCCAGCATTTT
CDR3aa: CSASEGNQPQHF

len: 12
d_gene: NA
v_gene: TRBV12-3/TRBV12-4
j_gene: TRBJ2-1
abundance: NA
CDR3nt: TGTGCCAGCAGTTTAGGTCGGGATGAGCAGCTCTTC
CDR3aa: CASSLGRDEQLF

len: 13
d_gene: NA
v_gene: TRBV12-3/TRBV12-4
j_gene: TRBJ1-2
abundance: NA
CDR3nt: TGTGCCAGCATGAACTGGGGGGCAGGGGGCTACACCTTC
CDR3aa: CASMNWGAGGYTF

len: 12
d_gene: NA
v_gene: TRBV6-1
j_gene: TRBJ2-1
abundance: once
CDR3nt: TGTGCCAGACCGAGCTCCTACAATGAGCAGTTCTTC
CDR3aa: CARPSSYNEQFF

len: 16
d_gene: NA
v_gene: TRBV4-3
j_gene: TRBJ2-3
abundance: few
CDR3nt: TGCGCCAGCAGCCAGGACTTCCGGGGTTCCACAGATACGCAGTATTTT
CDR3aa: CASSQDFRGSTDTQYF